Listed below are T cell receptor beta chains from one sample, sequenced in a study of shared clonotypes between healthy human individuals. Assay used: immunoSEQ multiplex PCR; TCRdb lists only in-frame clones, some missing. The data hold approximately 1.9 million clones, with roughly 93% observed a single time. Source material: naive CD8+ T cells from PBMCs. The receptors here all came from a man between 18 and 29 years old in good health. Some clones in this sample may be carry-over from other donors' samples. The CDR3 runs from the conserved cysteine through the conserved F or W. Fields, in order: clone size, V gene, D gene, J gene, CDR3 protein, CDR3 DNA. A D gene is named only where the DNA matches it firmly. Expanded clones get a size class; other rows say once, few or many, or leave the size out.

clone_size: -
v_call: TRBV9
d_call: TRBD1
j_call: TRBJ1-2
cdr3_aa: CASSRGGETGASNYGYTF
cdr3_nt: TGTGCCAGCAGTCGGGGTGGGGAGACAGGGGCCTCTAACTATGGCTACACCTTC

clone_size: -
v_call: TRBV11-2
d_call: -
j_call: TRBJ2-2
cdr3_aa: CASSSHLGNTGELFF
cdr3_nt: TGTGCCAGCAGCTCCCACCTGGGGAACACCGGGGAGCTGTTTTTT

clone_size: -
v_call: TRBV7-8
d_call: -
j_call: TRBJ2-7
cdr3_aa: CASSAGRVGEQYF
cdr3_nt: TGTGCCAGCAGCGCCGGACGAGTAGGCGAGCAGTACTTC

clone_size: -
v_call: TRBV28
d_call: -
j_call: TRBJ2-6
cdr3_aa: CASRWVSSGSGANVLTF
cdr3_nt: TGTGCCAGCAGGTGGGTGAGTTCAGGATCTGGGGCCAACGTCCTGACTTTC

clone_size: -
v_call: TRBV11-2
d_call: TRBD1
j_call: TRBJ1-4
cdr3_aa: CASSLYAQGALDEKLFF
cdr3_nt: TGTGCCAGCAGCTTATACGCTCAGGGGGCGCTTGATGAAAAACTGTTTTTT

clone_size: -
v_call: TRBV13
d_call: TRBD1
j_call: TRBJ1-1
cdr3_aa: CASSFPLGEGATHPNTEAFF
cdr3_nt: TGTGCCAGCAGCTTTCCCTTGGGGGAGGGGGCGACTCACCCTAACACTGAAGCTTTCTTT

clone_size: -
v_call: TRBV6-1
d_call: -
j_call: TRBJ2-2
cdr3_aa: CASTDRENTGELFF
cdr3_nt: TGTGCCAGCACTGACAGAGAGAACACCGGGGAGCTGTTTTTT

clone_size: -
v_call: TRBV27
d_call: TRBD2
j_call: TRBJ2-1
cdr3_aa: CASSAALAVYNEQFF
cdr3_nt: TGTGCCAGCAGCGCTGCTCTAGCGGTTTACAATGAGCAGTTCTTC

clone_size: -
v_call: TRBV28
d_call: -
j_call: TRBJ1-4
cdr3_aa: CASSFFGGNEKLFF
cdr3_nt: TGTGCCAGCAGTTTCTTCGGCGGCAATGAAAAACTGTTTTTT

clone_size: -
v_call: TRBV9
d_call: TRBD1
j_call: TRBJ2-7
cdr3_aa: CASSPGTGSYEQYF
cdr3_nt: TGTGCCAGCAGCCCCGGGACAGGGAGCTACGAGCAGTACTTC

clone_size: -
v_call: TRBV6-1
d_call: -
j_call: TRBJ1-5
cdr3_aa: CASSARDTGYQPQHF
cdr3_nt: TGTGCCAGCAGTGCCCGGGACACTGGATATCAGCCCCAGCATTTT

clone_size: -
v_call: TRBV27
d_call: -
j_call: TRBJ2-1
cdr3_aa: CASSFSGTGYNEQFF
cdr3_nt: TGTGCCAGCAGTTTTTCCGGGACGGGTTACAATGAGCAGTTCTTC

clone_size: -
v_call: TRBV7-2
d_call: TRBD1
j_call: TRBJ2-7
cdr3_aa: CASSRDRTRTYEQYF
cdr3_nt: TGTGCCAGCAGCCGGGACAGGACCCGAACCTACGAGCAGTACTTC

clone_size: -
v_call: TRBV4-1
d_call: -
j_call: TRBJ1-2
cdr3_aa: CASSQLPGANYGYTF
cdr3_nt: TGCGCCAGCAGCCAACTCCCAGGGGCCAACTATGGCTACACCTTC

clone_size: once
v_call: TRBV9
d_call: TRBD2
j_call: TRBJ2-7
cdr3_aa: CASSVFDGGFYEQYF
cdr3_nt: TGTGCCAGCAGCGTCTTCGACGGGGGGTTCTACGAGCAGTACTTC

clone_size: -
v_call: TRBV10-3
d_call: -
j_call: TRBJ2-7
cdr3_aa: CAISQEGNEQYF
cdr3_nt: TGTGCCATCAGCCAAGAGGGCAACGAGCAGTACTTC

clone_size: -
v_call: TRBV28
d_call: -
j_call: TRBJ1-1
cdr3_aa: CASSFMKRGVNTEAFF
cdr3_nt: TGTGCCAGCAGTTTTATGAAGCGGGGGGTAAACACTGAAGCTTTCTTT

clone_size: -
v_call: TRBV25-1
d_call: -
j_call: TRBJ1-1
cdr3_aa: CASSVGRKNEAFF
cdr3_nt: TGTGCCAGCAGTGTCGGACGGAAGAATGAAGCTTTCTTT

clone_size: -
v_call: TRBV28
d_call: -
j_call: TRBJ1-1
cdr3_aa: CASSVGTGNTEAFF
cdr3_nt: TGTGCCAGCAGTGTAGGGACGGGGAACACTGAAGCTTTCTTT

clone_size: -
v_call: TRBV19
d_call: TRBD2
j_call: TRBJ2-7
cdr3_aa: CASSMGTSSFEQYF
cdr3_nt: TGTGCCAGTAGTATGGGGACTAGCTCATTCGAGCAGTACTTC

clone_size: -
v_call: TRBV6-1
d_call: -
j_call: TRBJ1-2
cdr3_aa: CASTRLGLGGDGYTF
cdr3_nt: TGTGCCAGCACTCGATTAGGACTAGGAGGGGATGGCTACACCTTC

clone_size: -
v_call: TRBV27
d_call: -
j_call: TRBJ1-1
cdr3_aa: CASSLGHRREAFF
cdr3_nt: TGTGCCAGCAGTTTGGGGCACCGCAGGGAAGCTTTCTTT

clone_size: once
v_call: TRBV19
d_call: TRBD1
j_call: TRBJ1-5
cdr3_aa: CASSPLTGGGRYSNQPQHF
cdr3_nt: TGTGCCAGTAGTCCATTGACAGGGGGCGGGAGATATAGCAATCAGCCCCAGCATTTT

clone_size: -
v_call: TRBV6-4
d_call: -
j_call: TRBJ2-3
cdr3_aa: CASSPGTLRGTDTQYF
cdr3_nt: TGTGCCAGCAGCCCCGGGACATTGAGGGGCACAGATACGCAGTATTTT

clone_size: once
v_call: TRBV27
d_call: TRBD1
j_call: TRBJ2-2
cdr3_aa: CASSLWAGGPGRKVAGELFF
cdr3_nt: TGTGCCAGCAGTTTATGGGCAGGGGGCCCGGGTCGGAAGGTTGCCGGGGAGCTGTTTTTT

clone_size: -
v_call: TRBV28
d_call: -
j_call: TRBJ2-1
cdr3_aa: CASVSDPLHGNEQFF
cdr3_nt: TGTGCCAGCGTTTCCGACCCCCTCCATGGTAATGAGCAGTTCTTC

clone_size: once
v_call: TRBV6-6
d_call: TRBD1
j_call: TRBJ1-2
cdr3_aa: CASTLTGAPYTF
cdr3_nt: TGTGCCAGCACACTCACAGGGGCCCCCTACACCTTC

clone_size: -
v_call: TRBV9
d_call: -
j_call: TRBJ2-1
cdr3_aa: CASSGKDLASYNEQFF
cdr3_nt: TGTGCCAGCAGCGGAAAGGACTTAGCCTCCTACAATGAGCAGTTCTTC

clone_size: -
v_call: TRBV5-4
d_call: -
j_call: TRBJ1-2
cdr3_aa: CASSLVGGFVGDGYTF
cdr3_nt: TGTGCCAGCAGCTTGGTTGGGGGATTCGTAGGGGATGGCTACACCTTC

clone_size: -
v_call: TRBV11-1
d_call: -
j_call: TRBJ2-7
cdr3_aa: CASSNGRQRSYEQYF
cdr3_nt: TGTGCCAGCAGCAACGGGAGACAGCGATCCTACGAGCAGTACTTC

clone_size: -
v_call: TRBV13
d_call: -
j_call: TRBJ2-2
cdr3_aa: CASSFGVQSDRELFF
cdr3_nt: TGTGCCAGCAGCTTTGGCGTCCAGTCGGACAGGGAGCTGTTTTTT

clone_size: -
v_call: TRBV9
d_call: -
j_call: TRBJ1-2
cdr3_aa: CASSVKGSYTF
cdr3_nt: TGTGCCAGCAGCGTAAAGGGGAGCTACACCTTC

clone_size: -
v_call: TRBV28
d_call: -
j_call: TRBJ2-1
cdr3_aa: CASSLEGSYNEQFF
cdr3_nt: TGTGCCAGCAGTCTCGAAGGTTCCTACAATGAGCAGTTCTTC

clone_size: -
v_call: TRBV7-8
d_call: -
j_call: TRBJ2-5
cdr3_aa: CASSPVTQIGETQYF
cdr3_nt: TGTGCCAGCAGCCCTGTGACGCAAATAGGAGAGACCCAGTACTTC

clone_size: -
v_call: TRBV6-5
d_call: -
j_call: TRBJ2-7
cdr3_aa: CASSYSDRYYEQYF
cdr3_nt: TGTGCCAGCAGTTACTCAGACAGATACTACGAGCAGTACTTC

clone_size: -
v_call: TRBV2
d_call: -
j_call: TRBJ2-5
cdr3_aa: CASAPAGRLQETQYF
cdr3_nt: TGTGCCAGCGCCCCCGCCGGCCGGCTGCAAGAGACCCAGTACTTC

clone_size: -
v_call: TRBV27
d_call: -
j_call: TRBJ2-1
cdr3_aa: CASPSGEIKNEQFF
cdr3_nt: TGTGCCAGCCCATCAGGTGAGATAAAGAATGAGCAGTTCTTC

clone_size: -
v_call: TRBV6-5
d_call: -
j_call: TRBJ1-2
cdr3_aa: CASSPTGIYGYTF
cdr3_nt: TGTGCCAGCAGTCCCACAGGGATCTATGGCTACACCTTC

clone_size: -
v_call: TRBV15
d_call: -
j_call: TRBJ2-3
cdr3_aa: CATSRIMGLPELHTDTQYF
cdr3_nt: TGTGCCACCAGCAGGATTATGGGACTCCCTGAATTGCACACAGATACGCAGTATTTT

clone_size: -
v_call: TRBV15
d_call: TRBD1
j_call: TRBJ1-2
cdr3_aa: CATSPQGQVLGYGYTF
cdr3_nt: TGTGCCACCAGCCCCCAGGGACAGGTTTTGGGCTATGGCTACACCTTC